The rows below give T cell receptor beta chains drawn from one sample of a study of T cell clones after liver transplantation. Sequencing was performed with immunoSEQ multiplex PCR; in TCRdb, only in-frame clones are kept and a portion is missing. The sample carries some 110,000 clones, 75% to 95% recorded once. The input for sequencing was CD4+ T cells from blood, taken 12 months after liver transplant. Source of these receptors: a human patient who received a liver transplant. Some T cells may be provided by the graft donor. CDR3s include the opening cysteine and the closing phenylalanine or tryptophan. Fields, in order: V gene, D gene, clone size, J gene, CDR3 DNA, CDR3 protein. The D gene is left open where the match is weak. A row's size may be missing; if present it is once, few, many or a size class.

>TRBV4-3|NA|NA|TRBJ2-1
TGCGCCAGCAGCCAAGCTGGGAACAATGAGCAGTTCTTC
CASSQAGNNEQFF
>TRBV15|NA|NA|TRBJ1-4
TGTGCCACCAAAGCCGACCTGACAGAGGGGAAAAAACTGTTTTTT
CATKADLTEGKKLFF
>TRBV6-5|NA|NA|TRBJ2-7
TGTGCCAGCAGTTACCAGGACTCCCGGGTTTCCGAGCAGTACTTC
CASSYQDSRVSEQYF
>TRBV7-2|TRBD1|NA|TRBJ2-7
TGTGCCAGCAGCTTAGTAGTCGGACAGGGCCCGACCTACGAGCAGTACTTC
CASSLVVGQGPTYEQYF
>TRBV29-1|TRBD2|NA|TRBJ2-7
TGCAGCGTTTCCCTCGGCGGGAGATACGAGCAGTACTTC
CSVSLGGRYEQYF
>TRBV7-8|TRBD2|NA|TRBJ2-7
TGTGCCAGCAGCCCTCGGACTAGCGGGACCTACGAGCAGTACTTC
CASSPRTSGTYEQYF
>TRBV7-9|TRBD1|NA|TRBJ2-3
TGTGCCAGCAGCTTACTTTTGACAGGGGGAATGGGGGATACGCAGTATTTT
CASSLLLTGGMGDTQYF
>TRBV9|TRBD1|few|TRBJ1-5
TGTGCCAGCAGCGGACAGGGGAACAATCAGCCCCAGCATTTT
CASSGQGNNQPQHF
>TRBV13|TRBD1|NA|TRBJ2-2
TGTGCCAGCAGCCTCAGGACAGGAGTGAACACCGGGGAGCTGTTTTTT
CASSLRTGVNTGELFF
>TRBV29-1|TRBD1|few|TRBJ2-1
TGCAGCGCAGGGACAGGGGTCTATGAGCAGTTCTTC
CSAGTGVYEQFF
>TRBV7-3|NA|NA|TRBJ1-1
TGTGCCAGCAGCCCGAGAGGAGGAGGGTCCACTGAAGCTTTCTTT
CASSPRGGGSTEAFF
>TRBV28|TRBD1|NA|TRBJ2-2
TGTGCCAGCAGTTGGGACAGAACGAACACCGGGGAGCTGTTTTTT
CASSWDRTNTGELFF
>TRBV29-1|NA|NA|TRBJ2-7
TGCAGCGTTGGACTTAACCTCTACGAGCAGTACTTC
CSVGLNLYEQYF
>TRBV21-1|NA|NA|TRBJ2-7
TGTGCCAGCAGCAAACCATCCCCTAGCGGGGCCTACGAGCAGTACTTC
CASSKPSPSGAYEQYF
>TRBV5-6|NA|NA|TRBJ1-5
TGTGCCAGCAGCTTGGGCGGAAGGGCAACATATCAGCCCCAGCATTTT
CASSLGGRATYQPQHF
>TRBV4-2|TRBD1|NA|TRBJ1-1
TGTGCCAGCAGCCAAACACAGGGGACGAACACTGAAGCTTTCTTT
CASSQTQGTNTEAFF
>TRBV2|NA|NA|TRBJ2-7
TGTGCCAGCAGTGAACTCTGGACCCGGCGCTACGAGCAGTACTTC
CASSELWTRRYEQYF
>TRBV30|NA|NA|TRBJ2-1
TGTGCCTGGGGGCACAGGGTCGATGAGCAGTTCTTC
CAWGHRVDEQFF
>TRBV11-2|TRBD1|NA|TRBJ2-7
TGTGCCAGCAGCCTAGGGACAGGGGGCTCCTACGAGCAGTACTTC
CASSLGTGGSYEQYF
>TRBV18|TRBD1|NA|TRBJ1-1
TGTGCCAGCTCACGTAAGACAGGGACCAAAATAATGAACACTGAAGCTTTCTTT
CASSRKTGTKIMNTEAFF
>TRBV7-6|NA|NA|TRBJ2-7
TGTGCCAGCAGCTCCCAATGGTACGAGCAGTACTTC
CASSSQWYEQYF
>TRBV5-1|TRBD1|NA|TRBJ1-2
TGCGCCAGCAGCTCGACGCAAACAGGGGGAGCGGATGGCTACACCTTC
CASSSTQTGGADGYTF
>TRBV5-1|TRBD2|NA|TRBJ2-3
TGCGCCAGTGCACTAGCGACCGACCAATCGCAGTATTTT
CASALATDQSQYF
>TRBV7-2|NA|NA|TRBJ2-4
TGTGCCAGCAGCCCGGGACCTCGACTAGCCAAAAACATTCAGTACTTC
CASSPGPRLAKNIQYF
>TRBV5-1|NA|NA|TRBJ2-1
TGCGCCAGTAGTGGGAGGCATGAGCAGTTCTTC
CASSGRHEQFF
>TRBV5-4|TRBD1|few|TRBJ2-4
TGTGCCAGCAGCCTGGCAACGGGACAGGGGGCCAACATTCAGTACTTC
CASSLATGQGANIQYF
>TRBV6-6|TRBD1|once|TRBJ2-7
TGTGCCAGCAGTTACAGGGAGACAGGGGGGCGCGAGCAGTACTTC
CASSYRETGGREQYF
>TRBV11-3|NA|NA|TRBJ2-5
TGTGCCAGCAGCACCATCCGACAGGACCGCGGGGAGACCCAGTACTTC
CASSTIRQDRGETQYF
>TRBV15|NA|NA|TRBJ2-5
TGTGCCACCAGCAGAGATCTCGGTGAGACCCAGTACTTC
CATSRDLGETQYF
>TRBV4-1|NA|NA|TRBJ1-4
TGCGCCAGCAGCCAAGAAACGACCGGGGAAAAACTGTTTTTT
CASSQETTGEKLFF
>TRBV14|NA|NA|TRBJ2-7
TGTGCCAGCAGCCCCCCTGGGGTCTCGGGAAGGGAGCAGTACTTC
CASSPPGVSGREQYF
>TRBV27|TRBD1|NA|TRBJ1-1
TGTGCCAGCAGTGGACAGGGTGTTCCTGAAGCTTTCTTT
CASSGQGVPEAFF
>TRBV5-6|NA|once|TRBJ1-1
TGTGCCAGCAGCTTGGTCGGGGGAATGAACACTGAAGCTTTCTTT
CASSLVGGMNTEAFF
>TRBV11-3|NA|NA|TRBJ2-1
TGTGCCAGCAGCTCCCGTCTTATAAATGAGCAGTTCTTC
CASSSRLINEQFF
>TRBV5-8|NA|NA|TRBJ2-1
TGTGCCAGCAGCCCCGGGCCCCACTACTCCTACAATGAGCAGTTCTTC
CASSPGPHYSYNEQFF
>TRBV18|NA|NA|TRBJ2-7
TGTGCCAGCTCAGAGACCCAGGGGGGCGAGCAGTACTTC
CASSETQGGEQYF
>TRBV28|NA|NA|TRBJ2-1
TGTGCCAGCAGTTTCCCGATACGAATGAGACGGGACGACAATGAGCAGTTCTTC
CASSFPIRMRRDDNEQFF
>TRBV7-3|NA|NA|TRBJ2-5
TGTGCCAGCAGTTCCGGTGGAGGAGGGGAAGAGACCCAGTACTTC
CASSSGGGGEETQYF
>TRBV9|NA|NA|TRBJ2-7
TGTGCCAGCAGCGCTGCCGGGACCACATACGAGCAGTACTTC
CASSAAGTTYEQYF
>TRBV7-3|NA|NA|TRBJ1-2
TGTGCCAGCAGCAGCCCAGGGAATTGGGACTATGGCTACACCTTC
CASSSPGNWDYGYTF
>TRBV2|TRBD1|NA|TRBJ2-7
TGTGCCAGCAACGGACAGGGCTTCTCCTACGAGCAGTACTTC
CASNGQGFSYEQYF
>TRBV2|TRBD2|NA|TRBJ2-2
TGTGCCAGCAGTGAAAGCGGGAGGGGCACCGGGGAGCTGTTTTTT
CASSESGRGTGELFF
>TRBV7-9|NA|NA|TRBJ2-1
TGTGCCAGCAGCTACGCAGGGGTAGACAATGAGCAGTTCTTC
CASSYAGVDNEQFF